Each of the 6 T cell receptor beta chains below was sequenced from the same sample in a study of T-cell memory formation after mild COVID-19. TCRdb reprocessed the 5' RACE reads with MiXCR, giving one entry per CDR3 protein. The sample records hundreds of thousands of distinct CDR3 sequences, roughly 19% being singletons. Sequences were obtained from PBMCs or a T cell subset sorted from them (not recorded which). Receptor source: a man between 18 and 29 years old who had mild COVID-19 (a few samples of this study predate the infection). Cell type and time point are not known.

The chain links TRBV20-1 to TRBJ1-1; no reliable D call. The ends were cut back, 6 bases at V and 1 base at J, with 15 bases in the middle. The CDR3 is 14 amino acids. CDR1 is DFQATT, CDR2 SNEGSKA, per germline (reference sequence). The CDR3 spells CSARRTPTNTEAFF. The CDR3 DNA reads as TGCAGTGCAAGACGGACCCCGACGAACACTGAAGCTTTCTTT.

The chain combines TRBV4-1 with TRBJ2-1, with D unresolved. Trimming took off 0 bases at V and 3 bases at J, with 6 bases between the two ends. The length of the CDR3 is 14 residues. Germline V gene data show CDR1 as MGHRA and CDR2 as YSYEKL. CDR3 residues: CASSQENSYNEQFF. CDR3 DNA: TGCGCCAGCAGCCAAGAAAACAGCTACAATGAGCAGTTCTTC.

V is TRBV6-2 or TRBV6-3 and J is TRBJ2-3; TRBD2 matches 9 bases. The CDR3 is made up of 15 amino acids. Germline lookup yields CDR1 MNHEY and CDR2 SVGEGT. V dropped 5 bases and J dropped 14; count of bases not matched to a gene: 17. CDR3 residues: CASSLLAGRGGLWYF. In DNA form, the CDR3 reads TGTGCCAGCAGTCTCCTAGCGGGGCGGGGGGGCCTCTGGTATTTT.

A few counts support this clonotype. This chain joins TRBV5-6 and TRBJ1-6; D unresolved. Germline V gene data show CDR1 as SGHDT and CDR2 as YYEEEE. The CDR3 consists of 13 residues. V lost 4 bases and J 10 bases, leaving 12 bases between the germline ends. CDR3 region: CASSRWGSSPLHF. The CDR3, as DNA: TGTGCCAGCAGCCGTTGGGGATCCTCACCCCTCCACTTT.

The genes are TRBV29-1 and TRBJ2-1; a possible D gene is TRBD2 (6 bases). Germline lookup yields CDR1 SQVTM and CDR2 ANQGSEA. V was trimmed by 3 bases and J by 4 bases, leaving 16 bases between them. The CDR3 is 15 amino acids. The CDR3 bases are TGCAGCGTTGACCCCCTGGGACTGGATTACAATGAGCAGTTCTTC. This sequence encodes CSVDPLGLDYNEQFF.

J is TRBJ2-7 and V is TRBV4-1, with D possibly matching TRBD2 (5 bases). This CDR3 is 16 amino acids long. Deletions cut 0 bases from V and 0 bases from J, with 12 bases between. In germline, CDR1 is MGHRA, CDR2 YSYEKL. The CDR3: CASSQEGSGSSYEQYF. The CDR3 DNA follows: TGCGCCAGCAGCCAAGAAGGGAGCGGTAGCTCCTACGAGCAGTACTTC.